One sample yielded the 19 T cell receptor beta chains listed below, sequenced in a study of blood T cell repertoires in COVID-19. Profiled with immunoSEQ multiplex PCR; TCRdb holds only in-frame clones, not every one. The table shows about 210,000 clones, with roughly 85% occurring only once. Sequenced: peripheral blood. Every receptor here comes from a man in his fifties with COVID-19, enrolled during active disease.

V gene TRBV18 combines with J gene TRBJ1-4; TRBD1 aligns across 11 bases. The V gene end was trimmed by 6 bases and the J gene end by 1 base; junction bases not matched to a gene: 13. Germline V CDR1 and CDR2: KGHSH, LQKENI. This CDR3 has 19 residues. CDR3 residues: CASSPSLGQGAETNEKLFF. CDR3 sequence (DNA): TGTGCCAGCTCGCCATCACTAGGACAGGGGGCGGAAACTAATGAAAAACTGTTTTTT.

V usage is TRBV23-1 and J usage is TRBJ1-4, with 7 bases that match TRBD1. TRBV23-1 is known as an ORF, though its function is uncertain. The CDR3 is made up of 17 amino acids. The V and J ends lost 0 bases and 8 bases, in that order; junction bases with no gene match: 12. CDR3 in amino acids: CASSQSNPGQPWEKLFF. The CDR3 DNA is TGCGCCAGCAGTCAATCGAACCCGGGACAGCCTTGGGAAAAACTGTTTTTT.

The CDR3 sequence is CASSKGPLRVWPKHDGYTF. The CDR3 region has the DNA TGTGCCAGCAGCAAAGGGCCCCTCCGGGTTTGGCCGAAACATGATGGCTACACCTTC. The chain is built from TRBV21-1 and TRBJ1-2. TRBV21-1 is listed as a pseudogene. The CDR3 spans 19 residues.

This chain connects TRBV19 to TRBJ1-1; no clear D gene. The CDR3 totals 14 residues. Trimming took off 3 bases at V and 0 bases at J, with 8 bases between the two ends. Germline loops: CDR1 LNHDA, CDR2 SQIVND (reference sequence). The CDR3 region has the DNA TGTGCCAGTAGTATTGGAGGCATGAACACTGAAGCTTTCTTT. As protein: CASSIGGMNTEAFF.

The chain combines TRBV3-1 (or the pseudogene TRBV3-2) with TRBJ1-2, with D possibly matching TRBD1 (5 bases). The germline V gene has CDR1 LGHDT and CDR2 YNNKEL (reference sequence). The CDR3 is 17 amino acids. Trimming shortened V by 6 bases and J by 0 bases, and 20 bases separated the two germline ends. The CDR3 DNA reads as TGTGCCAGCAGTAACATCCCGGGACTAGAGTCTAACTATGGCTACACCTTC. It translates to CASSNIPGLESNYGYTF.

As regards this clone: This sample also contains other DNA sequences that code for the same CDR3. J is TRBJ1-2 and V is TRBV28; D is uncertain. Trimming took off 1 base at V and 0 bases at J, with 3 bases between the two ends. Germline lookup yields CDR1 MDHEN and CDR2 SYDVKM. This CDR3 comprises 13 residues. The CDR3 protein is CASSLSANYGYTF. The CDR3 bases are TGTGCCAGCAGTTTATCGGCTAACTATGGCTACACCTTC.

The CDR3 DNA follows: TGTGCCAGCAGCTTAGAAGAGAGTCGAGCTTCACCCCTCCACTTT. Translating it yields CASSLEESRASPLHF. The rearrangement links TRBV7-9 to TRBJ1-6, with D uncertain. Trimming stripped 1 base from V and 9 bases from J, with 13 bases between. The CDR3 extends over 15 amino acids. CDR1 and CDR2 from the germline V gene are SEHNR and FQNEAQ (reference sequence).

The rearrangement uses TRBV27 and TRBJ1-2, with 7 bases identical to TRBD1. Unmatched junction bases numbered 11, after V lost 5 bases and J lost 11 bases. CDR1 MNHEY and CDR2 SMNVEV come from the germline V gene (reference sequence). The CDR3 has 13 amino acids. The CDR3 is CASSNLTGVIYTF. The CDR3 nucleotides are TGTGCCAGCAGTAACCTTACAGGGGTCATTTACACCTTC.

This clone was recorded at least ten times. The chain carries TRBV4-3 and TRBJ2-2, with 7 bases matching TRBD2. Trimming took 0 bases from V and 0 from J; bases not matched to a gene: 7. The CDR3 extends over 18 amino acids. The germline gives CDR1 LGHNA, CDR2 YSLEER. CDR3 DNA: TGCGCCAGCAGCCAAGAGGGGGGGGACTATCCGAACACCGGGGAGCTGTTTTTT. The encoded protein is CASSQEGGDYPNTGELFF.

The chain employs TRBV6-2 or TRBV6-3 and TRBJ2-7, with 9 positions matching TRBD1. The CDR3 runs 15 residues. V trimming: 4 bases; J trimming: 0 bases; junction bases outside the gene matches: 4. Germline assignment: CDR1 MNHEY and CDR2 SVGEGT. CDR3 loop: CASSWGTGSSYEQYF. The CDR3 coding sequence is TGTGCCAGCAGTTGGGGGACAGGGAGCTCCTACGAGCAGTACTTC.

The chain couples TRBV4-1 to TRBJ2-3; 14 nucleotides line up with TRBD2. Germline lookup yields CDR1 MGHRA and CDR2 YSYEKL. V lost 4 bases and J lost 2; bases outside the gene matches: 8. This CDR3 is 18 amino acids long. The CDR3: CASSLRLAGGRYTDTQYF. The CDR3 DNA follows: TGCGCCAGCAGCCTTAGACTAGCGGGGGGGCGATACACAGATACGCAGTATTTT.

This chain uses TRBV6-5 with TRBJ1-2; TRBD1 aligns across 8 bases. In germline, CDR1 is MNHEY, CDR2 SVGAGI. V lost 4 bases, J lost 6 bases, and 13 bases stayed unmatched. There are 16 residues in the CDR3. Here the CDR3 reads CASSLTRTGRVDGYTF. In DNA, the CDR3 is TGTGCCAGCAGTTTGACACGGACAGGGAGGGTAGATGGCTACACCTTC.

The chain is built from TRBV20-1 and TRBJ2-5; 10 bases align to TRBD2. The junction had 3 bases not matched to a gene; V was cut back by 3 bases and J by 5 bases. This CDR3 has 13 residues. Germline CDR1 DFQATT, CDR2 SNEGSKA (reference sequence). In nucleotides, the CDR3 is TGCAGTGCTAGTACTAGCGGGGCGGAGACCCAGTACTTC. Translated, it gives CSASTSGAETQYF.

The chain couples TRBV7-2 to TRBJ2-7; 10 nucleotides line up with TRBD2. CDR3 length: 17 amino acids. J lost 2 bases, V lost 1 base, and 8 bases had no gene match. The germline V gene has CDR1 SGHTA and CDR2 FQGNSA. Written as DNA, the CDR3 is TGTGCCAGCAGCTTAGTCCCCCCTAGCGGGGGACCCTACGAGCAGTACTTC. Translating gives CASSLVPPSGGPYEQYF.

This clone was found once. This chain uses TRBV27 with TRBJ2-1; D may be TRBD1 (6 bases). V dropped 6 bases and J dropped 7 bases, with 19 bases sitting between them. The CDR3 runs to 15 residues. Germline V lookup: CDR1 MNHEY, CDR2 SMNVEV (reference sequence). The CDR3 loop is CASRSQGWGSNEQFF. CDR3 in DNA: TGTGCCAGCAGGTCACAGGGTTGGGGATCGAATGAGCAGTTCTTC.

The chain links TRBV20-1 to TRBJ1-6; 7 nucleotides align to TRBD1. Germline lookup yields CDR1 DFQATT and CDR2 SNEGSKA (reference sequence). Unmatched junction bases numbered 11, after V lost 3 bases and J lost 6 bases. This CDR3 is built from 16 residues. CDR3 nucleotides: TGCAGTGCTAGTTATAACAGGGGCGCTCGTAATTCACCCCTCCACTTT. Translated, it gives CSASYNRGARNSPLHF.

The chain is built from TRBV5-1 and TRBJ2-5; 7 nucleotides match TRBD1. The germline gives CDR1 SGHRS, CDR2 YFSETQ. The CDR3 spans 13 residues. V dropped 5 bases and J dropped 4; count of bases not matched to a gene: 5. CDR3 region: CASSLDRAETQYF. The CDR3 DNA reads as TGCGCCAGCAGTCTTGACAGGGCAGAGACCCAGTACTTC. Full variable domain (missing parts from reference TRBV5-1 and TRBJ2-5): KAGVTQTPRYLIKTRGQQVTLSCSPISGHRSVSWYQQTPGQGLQFLFEYFSETQRNKGNFPGRFSGRQFSNSRSEMNVSTLELGDSALYLCASSLDRAETQYFGPGTRLLVL.

The chain carries TRBV19 and TRBJ1-5, with D possibly matching TRBD1 (6 bases). The V gene lost 4 bases and the J gene lost 5 bases, with 12 bases spanning the gap. Germline lookup yields CDR1 LNHDA and CDR2 SQIVND (reference sequence). The CDR3 extends over 14 amino acids. The CDR3: CASSTRQGYQPQHF. The DNA of the CDR3 is TGTGCCAGTAGTACTCGGCAGGGGTATCAGCCCCAGCATTTT.

The table lists this clone with a few counts. V and J are TRBV12-3 or TRBV12-4 and TRBJ1-5; no definite D call. The CDR3 has 13 amino acids. V gave up 5 bases and J gave up 6 bases, with 11 bases separating them. The CDR3 here is CASSPGAGQPQHF. As DNA, the CDR3 is TGTGCCAGCAGTCCCGGCGCGGGTCAGCCCCAGCATTTT.